This TCR beta chain stems from a study of T-cell reconstitution after alpha-beta-depleted transplantation in children. This clonotype was picked up many times. The authors prepared the TCRbeta library with unique molecular identifiers. TCRdb passed the PCR reads through MiXCR, listing each CDR3 protein once. The sample holds just over 200,000 distinct CDR3 sequences, roughly 9.1% seen once. The receptor comes from a male patient aged 2 to 9 who had a stem cell transplant for acute myeloid leukemia, so the T cells may come from the graft donor. This specimen was PBMCs, mostly from graft donor cells, taken 360 days after TCRalphabeta/CD19-depleted stem cell transplant.

CDR3 protein: CASSLGPGETQYF. The CDR3 nucleotides read TGTGCCAGCAGCTTGGGACCAGGAGAGACCCAGTACTTC. The chain uses TRBV5-6 and TRBJ2-5, with unresolved D. Trimming removed 0 bases at V and 4 bases at J, with 7 bases between. This CDR3 contains 13 residues. CDR1 and CDR2 from the germline V gene are SGHDT and YYEEEE.